This TCR beta chain was sequenced during a study of Ad26.COV2.S vaccination and SARS-CoV-2 variants (dated by TCRdb to the early 2020s). A note on the overall study: Donors in the vaccine arm were drawn from COV1001, a phase I-IIa trial of Ad26.COV2.S in healthy adults that was multicentre, randomized, double-blind and placebo-controlled. Trial participants were randomized into five groups of five: low-dose or high-dose Ad26.COV2.S given once or twice, or placebo on both occasions. Ad26.COV2.S was administered intramuscularly at 5 x 10^10 or 1 x 10^11 viral particles, either as a single shot or as two shots given 56 days apart. Blinding of investigators to trial group allocation was maintained during experiments and outcome assessment. Sequencing of the TCRbeta repertoire served to evaluate the specificity and breadth of SARS-CoV-2-reactive T cell receptors following Ad26.COV2.S vaccination. A total of some 30 samples were included in the TCR-sequenced set, comprising around 20 Ad26.COV2.S vaccine recipients, 5 placebo recipients and 8 SARS-CoV-2 convalescent individuals.

The CDR1 and CDR2 encoded by the germline V gene are MNHEY and SVGEGT. Counted from cysteine to phenylalanine, this CDR3 has 17 amino acids. Only CDR3 DNA is held: 51 bases, read in frame from base 1. V loses 4 bases at its end and J loses 9 bases; junction bases beyond the gene matches: 10. The immunoSEQ Assay was the method used to sequence TCRbeta CDR3 regions. After extraction, genomic DNA underwent amplification by bias-controlled multiplex PCR, followed by high-throughput sequencing. The original pipeline was this. Collapsing and filtering of sequences were performed to quantify the absolute abundance of each unique TCRbeta CDR3 region. T cell fraction was estimated by normalization of TCRbeta template counts to usable DNA, with usable DNA being measured through amplification of reference genes present in all nucleated cells. Repertoire TCRs were annotated as SARS-CoV-2-specific by exact matching of V gene, CDR3 amino acid sequence and J gene to a known reactive TCR set. MIRA supplied the reference SARS-CoV-2 TCR set, which was filtered for enrichment in COVID-19-positive ImmuneCODE repertoires so that public or cross-reactive TCRs were removed. Using the MIRA antigens, annotated TCRs were further analysed by specific ORF or by position within an ORF. Depth was the summed frequency of annotated unique rearrangements, while breadth was defined as annotated unique rearrangements over total unique productive rearrangements. TCR breadth was compared between groups using two-sided Wilcoxon rank-sum tests. The source is immuneACCESS, and TCRdb retained only in-frame sequences with V and J called. Part of the clones is not carried over; for the studies checked, unresolved V genes explain less than half of this, and the remainder is unexplained. That table supplies the V and J calls and clone size; D and trimming were determined from the DNA. This sample comprises 350,000 to 500,000 clones, roughly 90% of them detected only once. Approximately 4% of the sample is held by the ten biggest clonotypes.

This sample's treatment or condition label indicates: roughly 18 received Ad26.COV2.S at low or high dose, single or two shots; five or six received placebo; per-sample allocation not given. For vaccine and placebo recipients, repertoires were sequenced using samples collected on day 63 after the first injection. In Cohort 1b, around 23 adults aged 18-55 years were enrolled at a single site in Boston, USA, between 29 July and 7 August 2020. Ad26.COV2.S consisted of a replication-incompetent adenovirus type 26 vector by which a prefusion-stabilized SARS-CoV-2 spike protein from the original Wuhan strain was expressed. Concerning this clone itself: This clone's antigen is unknown. Base qualities are missing; no much larger clone stands one base away.

Study-wide conclusions, independent of this receptor: Substantial breadth of spike-specific CD8+ and CD4+ T cell responses was reported after vaccination. Higher spike-specific TCR breadth was observed in Ad26.COV2.S recipients than in placebo recipients (P = 0.0014). The study lacked the statistical power to compare responses across vaccine doses or regimens. Vaccine and placebo recipients had similar non-spike TCR breadth, a finding consistent with the vaccine containing only spike. It was noted by the authors that total T cell responses may have been underestimated by the TCR breadth and depth analyses.

The material was peripheral blood, obtained in a trial of Ad26.COV2.S vaccine versus placebo. The chain joins TRBV6-2 or TRBV6-3 to TRBJ2-1, with 15 bases aligning to TRBD2. This TCR derives from a person between 18 and 60 years old who received the Ad26.COV2.S COVID-19 vaccine or a placebo. For the CDR3, the sequence is CASSSPWTSGGASEQFF. The DNA sequence is given as TGTGCCAGCAGTTCCCCGTGGACTAGCGGGGGGGCCAGTGAGCAGTTCTTC.